This passage covers 25 T cell receptor beta chains from one sample sequenced in a study of long-term antiretroviral therapy in people with HIV. Investigators performed immunoSEQ version v3.0 at survey level. Measured with immunoSEQ multiplex PCR; TCRdb has only the in-frame clones, and not every one. Of over 25,000 clones listed, about 96% are singletons. The specimen comprised unsorted PBMCs, sampled approximately 6.6 years after starting antiretroviral therapy. The receptors come from a man under 40 with HIV.

This clone was seen once. The chain recombines TRBV7-9 with TRBJ2-1; 10 positions match TRBD2. Per germline, CDR1 SEHNR and CDR2 FQNEAQ (reference sequence). With V trimmed by 1 base and J by 7 bases, 10 bases remained unmatched. The CDR3 is made up of 17 amino acids. CDR3 DNA: TGTGCCAGCAGCTTAGGGGCTAGCGGGAGACTATCTAATGAGCAGTTCTTC. Translation gives CASSLGASGRLSNEQFF.

This clone came up once. J is TRBJ1-1 and V is TRBV19; no clear D gene. The CDR3 spans 11 residues. In germline, CDR1 is LNHDA, CDR2 SQIVND (reference sequence). V dropped 5 bases and J dropped 8 bases, with 9 bases sitting between them. The CDR3 DNA sequence: TGTGCCAGTAGTTTGGGGTGGGAAGCTTTCTTT. The encoded protein is CASSLGWEAFF.

This chain links TRBV4-3 with TRBJ2-2; the match to TRBD2 covers 13 bases. The germline V gene encodes CDR1 LGHNA and CDR2 YSLEER. This CDR3 contains 18 residues. V trimming: 1 base; J trimming: 5 bases; junction bases outside the gene matches: 7. The CDR3 is CASSQARLAGGFTGELFF. The DNA for the CDR3 is TGCGCCAGCAGCCAAGCTCGACTAGCGGGGGGTTTTACCGGGGAGCTGTTTTTT.

Only one count was recorded for this clone. The gene calls are TRBV7-3 and TRBJ1-2; D is unclear. V was clipped by 3 bases and J by 3 bases, with 8 bases between them. In germline, CDR1 is SGHTA, CDR2 FQGTGA. The CDR3 runs to 13 residues. Here the CDR3 DNA reads TGTGCCAGCAGCTTCTTAAGAGACTATGGCTACACCTTC. This translates into CASSFLRDYGYTF. Looking up the rest from reference TRBV7-3 and TRBJ1-2 gives the full variable domain: GAGVSQTPSNKVTEKGKYVELRCDPISGHTALYWYRQSLGQGPEFLIYFQGTGAADDSGLPNDRFFAVRPEGSVSTLKIQRTERGDSAVYLCASSFLRDYGYTFGSGTRLTVV.

The rearrangement links TRBV9 to TRBJ2-2; D may be TRBD1 (6 bases). V lost 4 bases and J 6 bases, leaving 7 bases between the germline ends. CDR1 SGDLS and CDR2 YYNGEE come from the germline V gene. CDR3 length: 12 residues. CDR3 nucleotides: TGTGCCAGCAGCCCAGGGGCCGGGGAGCTGTTTTTT. Residues: CASSPGAGELFF.

The V gene is TRBV9, the J gene TRBJ2-1, with D perhaps matching TRBD1 or TRBD2 (6 bases each). The CDR3 sequence is 15 residues long. Trimming cost V 1 base and J 4 bases, with 12 bases left between them. CDR1 and CDR2 from the germline V gene are SGDLS and YYNGEE. DNA for the CDR3: TGTGCCAGCAGCGTAACCGGGGGCGCTTACAATGAGCAGTTCTTC. Protein product: CASSVTGGAYNEQFF.

The chain links TRBV7-9 to TRBJ2-3; the match to TRBD2 covers 7 bases. CDR1 and CDR2 from the germline V gene are SEHNR and FQNEAQ (reference sequence). After removal of 1 base from V and 6 bases from J, the junction contained 7 bases not matched to a gene. The CDR3 runs 15 residues. CDR3 sequence: CASSLVLGGGDTQYF. The DNA for the CDR3 is TGTGCCAGCAGCTTAGTCCTCGGGGGAGGGGATACGCAGTATTTT. Using reference TRBV7-9 and TRBJ2-3 for the parts outside the CDR3, the full variable domain is DTGVSQNPRHKITKRGQNVTFRCDPISEHNRLYWYRQTLGQGPEFLTYFQNEAQLEKSRLLSDRFSAERPKGSFSTLEIQRTEQGDSAMYLCASSLVLGGGDTQYFGPGTRLTVL.

The chain is built from TRBV18 and TRBJ1-3; D is possibly TRBD1 (6 bases). With 3 bases removed from V and 2 bases from J, the gap between germline ends came to 17 bases. Germline V gene sequence: CDR1 KGHSH, CDR2 LQKENI. The CDR3 has 17 amino acids. CDR3 protein: CASSPIAGANTGNTIYF. CDR3 coding DNA: TGTGCCAGCTCACCGATCGCGGGGGCTAATACTGGAAACACCATATATTTT.

The chain employs TRBV7-9 and TRBJ2-1; D possibly corresponds to TRBD2 (6 bases). The CDR3 is made up of 14 amino acids. Germline values: CDR1 SEHNR, CDR2 FQNEAQ (reference sequence). Trimming left V 0 bases short and J 6 bases short, with 9 bases between. The CDR3 bases are TGTGCCAGCAGCTTAGCTCCCGGGAGCAATGAGCAGTTCTTC. It translates to CASSLAPGSNEQFF.

This chain joins TRBV5-5 and TRBJ2-2; a possible D gene is TRBD1 (6 bases). Trimming removed 4 bases at V and 6 bases at J, with 13 bases between. The CDR3 extends over 14 amino acids. Germline loops: CDR1 SGHKS, CDR2 YYEKEE (reference sequence). The CDR3 loop is CASSILTGSGELFF. The CDR3 region has the DNA TGTGCCAGCAGCATCCTAACAGGGTCCGGGGAGCTGTTTTTT.

J is TRBJ1-2 and V is TRBV11-2; 7 nucleotides match TRBD1. The CDR3 is 13 residues long. The V and J ends lost 5 bases and 8 bases, in that order; junction bases with no gene match: 8. Germline lookup yields CDR1 SGHAT and CDR2 FQNNGV. This CDR3 is CASSVSTGAGYTF. The CDR3 nucleotides read TGTGCCAGCAGCGTCTCTACAGGGGCAGGCTACACCTTC.

The DNA of the CDR3 is TGCGCCAGCAGCTTGGCGTCGTTGGGTTACACCGGGGAGCTGTTTTTT. Translating it yields CASSLASLGYTGELFF. This chain joins TRBV5-1 and TRBJ2-2; D is ambiguous. Per the germline V gene, CDR1 is SGHRS and CDR2 is YFSETQ. This CDR3 contains 16 residues. Trimming took off 0 bases at V and 3 bases at J, with 12 bases between the two ends.

In its sample, this clone was seen a few times. CDR3 nucleotides: TGTGCCAGCAGTGAAGCTAGGACGGGCAATTCACCCCTCCACTTT. Translating gives CASSEARTGNSPLHF. The chain joins TRBV2 to TRBJ1-6, with D uncertain. Deletions cut 0 bases from V and 7 bases from J, with 10 bases between. This CDR3 comprises 15 residues. Per germline, CDR1 SNHLY and CDR2 FYNNEI.

The V call is TRBV7-9, the J call TRBJ2-7; D possibly corresponds to TRBD2 (6 bases). Trimming shortened V by 6 bases and J by 0 bases, and 9 bases separated the two germline ends. The V gene's germline CDR1 is SEHNR and CDR2 FQNEAQ (reference sequence). The CDR3 contains 13 residues. In DNA, the CDR3 is TGTGCCAGCAGTTCCGGGGGCTCCTACGAGCAGTACTTC. Translated, it gives CASSSGGSYEQYF.

CDR3 protein: CASSLPGVYEQYF. The CDR3 nucleotides read TGTGCCAGCAGCTTACCTGGGGTTTACGAGCAGTACTTC. The chain combines TRBV7-9 with TRBJ2-7; D ambiguous. CDR1 is SEHNR, CDR2 FQNEAQ, per germline (reference sequence). The CDR3 length is 13 residues. V shed 2 bases and J shed 4 bases, with 9 bases lying between them.

This rearrangement joins TRBV7-2 to TRBJ2-3; perhaps TRBD2 as D (5 bases). CDR3 length: 15 amino acids. Trimming took off 1 base at V and 6 bases at J, with 14 bases between the two ends. Germline CDR1 SGHTA, CDR2 FQGNSA. The CDR3: CASSLEEVRRDTQYF. The CDR3 nucleotides read TGTGCCAGCAGCTTAGAGGAGGTCAGGCGGGATACGCAGTATTTT.

This rearrangement joins TRBV4-3 to TRBJ2-3, with 9 bases fitting TRBD2. Germline V gene data show CDR1 as LGHNA and CDR2 as YSLEER. The CDR3 has 14 residues. V was clipped by 4 bases and J by 1 base; unmatched bases: 0. The CDR3 sequence: CASSPSGGTDTQYF. The CDR3 coding sequence is TGCGCCAGCAGCCCTAGCGGGGGCACAGATACGCAGTATTTT.

The V and J genes are TRBV13 and TRBJ2-7; TRBD2 aligns across 7 bases. V was clipped by 3 bases and J by 6 bases; unmatched bases: 2. Germline V gives CDR1 PRHDT, CDR2 FYEKMQ (reference sequence). The length of the CDR3 is 12 residues. The CDR3 region is CASSFGGGEQYF. The CDR3 DNA follows: TGTGCCAGCAGCTTTGGGGGGGGCGAGCAGTACTTC.

The chain employs TRBV4-3 and TRBJ2-7; D may be TRBD1 (6 bases). The V and J ends lost 4 bases and 0 bases respectively, with 10 bases between them. Germline CDR1 reads LGHNA; CDR2 reads YSLEER. This CDR3 region has 14 residues. In nucleotides, the CDR3 is TGCGCCAGCAGCCCGGGACAAAGCTCCTACGAGCAGTACTTC. Translating gives CASSPGQSSYEQYF.

V is TRBV7-2 and J is TRBJ1-3, with D perhaps TRBD1 (6 bases). The CDR3 spans 14 residues. CDR1 and CDR2 from the germline V gene are SGHTA and FQGNSA. Between the trimmed V and J ends, which lost 5 bases and 6 bases, there was a span of 14 bases. The CDR3 loop reads CASSLEGGVNTIYF. The CDR3 DNA reads TGTGCCAGCAGCCTTGAGGGGGGAGTAAACACCATATATTTT. The full variable domain, completed using reference TRBV7-2 and TRBJ1-3, is GAGVSQSPSNKVTEKGKDVELRCDPISGHTALYWYRQSLGQGLEFLIYFQGNSAPDKSGLPSDRFSAERTGGSVSTLTIQRTQQEDSAVYLCASSLEGGVNTIYFGEGSWLTVV.

The rearrangement joins TRBV7-9 to TRBJ2-7; TRBD2 agrees at 12 bases. The CDR3 consists of 15 residues. J was trimmed by 7 bases and V by 2 bases; bases with no gene match: 6. Germline CDR1 reads SEHNR; CDR2 reads FQNEAQ (reference sequence). The CDR3 reads CASSLFGLAGREQYF. The CDR3 nucleotides are TGTGCCAGCAGCTTATTTGGACTAGCGGGAAGGGAGCAGTACTTC.

This chain joins TRBV15 and TRBJ2-7, with D perhaps TRBD2 (5 bases). The CDR3 extends over 14 amino acids. Germline CDR1 and CDR2: LNHNV and YYDKDF (reference sequence). Trimming removed 2 bases at V and 5 bases at J, with 13 bases between. The CDR3 protein is CATSRLPGIHEQYF. In DNA form, the CDR3 reads TGTGCCACCAGCAGACTCCCGGGGATCCACGAGCAGTACTTC.

The chain uses TRBV27 and TRBJ2-7; D is possibly TRBD1 (6 bases). The CDR3 consists of 15 residues. Trimming took 6 bases from V and 5 from J, leaving 20 bases between them. CDR1 and CDR2 (germline): MNHEY, SMNVEV (reference sequence). CDR3 sequence: CASSLRARQGNEQYF. The CDR3 bases are TGTGCCAGCAGCCTAAGGGCGAGGCAGGGGAACGAGCAGTACTTC.

This clone was picked up one time. V usage is TRBV5-6 and J usage is TRBJ2-1; TRBD2 aligns across 11 bases. CDR1 is SGHDT and CDR2 is YYEEEE in the germline V gene. V trimming: 5 bases; J trimming: 12 bases; junction bases outside the gene matches: 13. CDR3 size: 15 residues. The CDR3 DNA is TGTGCCAGCAGATCCAATGGCGCTAGCGGGAGGACGCAGTTCTTC. Its protein is CASRSNGASGRTQFF.

V and J are TRBV6-5 and TRBJ2-2; weak D call: TRBD2 (5 bases). The CDR3 consists of 15 residues. Trimming removed 2 bases at V and 7 bases at J, with 14 bases between. Germline-derived CDR1 and CDR2 are MNHEY and SVGAGI. The CDR3 coding sequence is TGTGCCAGCAGTTACGTTCCTACCGGGGTCGGGGAGCTGTTTTTT. Translated: CASSYVPTGVGELFF.